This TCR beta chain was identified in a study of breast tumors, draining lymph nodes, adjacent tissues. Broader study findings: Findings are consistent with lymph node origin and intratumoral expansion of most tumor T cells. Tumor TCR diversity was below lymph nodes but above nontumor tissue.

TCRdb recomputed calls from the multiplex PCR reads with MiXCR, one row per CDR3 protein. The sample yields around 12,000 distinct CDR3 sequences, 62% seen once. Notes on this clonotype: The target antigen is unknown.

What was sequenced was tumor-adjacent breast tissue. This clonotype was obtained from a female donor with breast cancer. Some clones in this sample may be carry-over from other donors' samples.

The CDR3 sequence: CATSDLQGRYCEQFF. The CDR3 DNA reads as TGTGCCACCAGTGATTTGCAGGGTAGGTACTGTGAGCAGTTCTTC. The chain joins TRBV24-1 to TRBJ2-1; weak D call: TRBD1 (5 bases). The CDR3 loop spans 15 amino acids. V lost 0 bases and J 9 bases, leaving 14 bases between the germline ends. Germline V gene lookup returns CDR1 KGHDR and CDR2 SFDVKD.